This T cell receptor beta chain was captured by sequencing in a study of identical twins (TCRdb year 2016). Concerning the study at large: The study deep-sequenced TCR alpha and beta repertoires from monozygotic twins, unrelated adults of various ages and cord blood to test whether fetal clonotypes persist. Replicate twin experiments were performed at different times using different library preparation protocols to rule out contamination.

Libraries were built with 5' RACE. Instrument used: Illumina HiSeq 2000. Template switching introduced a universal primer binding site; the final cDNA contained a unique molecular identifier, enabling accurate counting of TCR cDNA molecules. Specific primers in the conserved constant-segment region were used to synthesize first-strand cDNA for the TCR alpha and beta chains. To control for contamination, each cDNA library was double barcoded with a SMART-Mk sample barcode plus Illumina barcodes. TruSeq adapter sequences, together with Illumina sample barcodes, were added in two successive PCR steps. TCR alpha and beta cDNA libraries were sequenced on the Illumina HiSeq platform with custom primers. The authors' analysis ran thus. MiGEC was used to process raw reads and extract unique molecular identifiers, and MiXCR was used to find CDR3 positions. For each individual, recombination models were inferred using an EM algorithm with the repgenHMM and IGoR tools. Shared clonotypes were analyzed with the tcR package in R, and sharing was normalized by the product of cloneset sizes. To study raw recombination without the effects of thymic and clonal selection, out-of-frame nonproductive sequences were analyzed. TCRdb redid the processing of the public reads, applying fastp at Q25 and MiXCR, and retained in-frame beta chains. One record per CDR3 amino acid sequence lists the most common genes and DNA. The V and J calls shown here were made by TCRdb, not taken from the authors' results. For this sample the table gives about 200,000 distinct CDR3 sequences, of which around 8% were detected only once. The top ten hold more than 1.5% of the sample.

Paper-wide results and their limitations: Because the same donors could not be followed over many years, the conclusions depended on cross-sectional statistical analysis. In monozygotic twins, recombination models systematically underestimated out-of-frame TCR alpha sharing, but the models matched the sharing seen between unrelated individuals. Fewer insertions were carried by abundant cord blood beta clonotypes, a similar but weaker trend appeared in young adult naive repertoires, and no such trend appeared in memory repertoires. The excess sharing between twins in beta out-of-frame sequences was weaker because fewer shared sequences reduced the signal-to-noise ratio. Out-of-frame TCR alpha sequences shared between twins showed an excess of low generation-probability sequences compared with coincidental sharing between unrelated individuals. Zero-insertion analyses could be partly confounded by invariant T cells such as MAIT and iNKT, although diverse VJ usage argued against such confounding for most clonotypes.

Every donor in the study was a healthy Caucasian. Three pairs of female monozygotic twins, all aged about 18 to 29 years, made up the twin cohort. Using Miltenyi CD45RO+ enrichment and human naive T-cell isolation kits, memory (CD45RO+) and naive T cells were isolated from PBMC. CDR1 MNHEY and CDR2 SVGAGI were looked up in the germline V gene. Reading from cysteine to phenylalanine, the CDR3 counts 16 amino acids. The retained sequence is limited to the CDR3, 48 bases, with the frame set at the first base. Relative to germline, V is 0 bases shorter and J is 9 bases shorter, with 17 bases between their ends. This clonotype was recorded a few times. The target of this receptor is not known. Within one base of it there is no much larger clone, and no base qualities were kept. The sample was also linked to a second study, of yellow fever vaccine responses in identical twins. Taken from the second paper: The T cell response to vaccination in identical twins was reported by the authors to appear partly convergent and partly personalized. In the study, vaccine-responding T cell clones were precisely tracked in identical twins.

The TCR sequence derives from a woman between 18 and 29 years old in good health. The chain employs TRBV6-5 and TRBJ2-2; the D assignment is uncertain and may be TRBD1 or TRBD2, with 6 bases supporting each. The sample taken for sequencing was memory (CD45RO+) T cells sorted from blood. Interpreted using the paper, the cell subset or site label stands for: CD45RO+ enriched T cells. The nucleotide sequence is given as TGTGCCAGCAGTTACTCGACCAGGGGAGGAGACAGGGAGCTGTTTTTT. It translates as CASSYSTRGGDRELFF.